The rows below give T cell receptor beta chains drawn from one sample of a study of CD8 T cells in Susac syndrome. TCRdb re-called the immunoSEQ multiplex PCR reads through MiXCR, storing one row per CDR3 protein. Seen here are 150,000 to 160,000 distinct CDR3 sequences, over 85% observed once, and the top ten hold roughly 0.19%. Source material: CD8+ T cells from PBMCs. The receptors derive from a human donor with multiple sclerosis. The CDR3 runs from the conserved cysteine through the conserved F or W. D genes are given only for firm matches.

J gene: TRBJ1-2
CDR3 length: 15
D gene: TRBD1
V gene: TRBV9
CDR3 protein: CASSAGTGLRDGYTF

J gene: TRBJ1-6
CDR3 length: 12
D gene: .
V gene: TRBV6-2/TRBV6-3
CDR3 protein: CASSEWESPLHF

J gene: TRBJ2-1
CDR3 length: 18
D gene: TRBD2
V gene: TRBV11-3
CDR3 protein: CASSLPSGAGGSRNEQFF

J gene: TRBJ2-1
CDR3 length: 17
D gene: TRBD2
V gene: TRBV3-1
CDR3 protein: CASSQDRGGALYNEQFF

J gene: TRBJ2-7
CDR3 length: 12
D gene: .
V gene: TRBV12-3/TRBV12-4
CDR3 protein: CASSWDGYEQYF

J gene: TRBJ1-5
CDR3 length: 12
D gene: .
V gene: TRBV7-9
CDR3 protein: CASSQALGTQHF

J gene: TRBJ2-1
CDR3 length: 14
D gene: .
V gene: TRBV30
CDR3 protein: CAWGPGVSYNEQFF

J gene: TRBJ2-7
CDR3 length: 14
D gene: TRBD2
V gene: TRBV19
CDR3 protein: CASSMASGGGEQYF

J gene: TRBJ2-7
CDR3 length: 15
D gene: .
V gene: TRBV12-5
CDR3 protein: CASARPASAAYEQYF

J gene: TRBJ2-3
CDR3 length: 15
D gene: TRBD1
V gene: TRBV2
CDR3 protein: CASTQGTASTDTQYF

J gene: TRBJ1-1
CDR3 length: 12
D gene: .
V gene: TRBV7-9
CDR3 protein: CASRWGDTEAFF

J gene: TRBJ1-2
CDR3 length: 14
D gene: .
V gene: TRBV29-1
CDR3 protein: CSVEEHSNSGGYTF

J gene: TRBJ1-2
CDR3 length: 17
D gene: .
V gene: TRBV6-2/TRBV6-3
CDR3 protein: CASSYTSGSAETYGYTF

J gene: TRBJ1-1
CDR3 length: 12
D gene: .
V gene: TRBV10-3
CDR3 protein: CAISGERGGAFF

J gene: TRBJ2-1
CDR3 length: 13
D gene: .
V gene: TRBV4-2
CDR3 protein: CASSPSGSDEQFF

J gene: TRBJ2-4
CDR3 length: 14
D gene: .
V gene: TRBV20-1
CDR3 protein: CSANGPSAKNIQYF

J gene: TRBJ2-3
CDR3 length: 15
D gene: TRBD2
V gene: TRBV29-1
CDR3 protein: CSVQERGGYTDTQYF

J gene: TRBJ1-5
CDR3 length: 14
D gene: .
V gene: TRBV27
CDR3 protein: CASSLSGGNQPQHF

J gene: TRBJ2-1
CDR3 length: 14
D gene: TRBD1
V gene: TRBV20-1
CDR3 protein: CSVPPGQGALEQFF

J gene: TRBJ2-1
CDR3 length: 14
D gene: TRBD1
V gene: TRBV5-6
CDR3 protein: CASSLGGRNNEQFF

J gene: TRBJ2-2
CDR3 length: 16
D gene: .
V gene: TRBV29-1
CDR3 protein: CSVEVTEQGSTGELFF

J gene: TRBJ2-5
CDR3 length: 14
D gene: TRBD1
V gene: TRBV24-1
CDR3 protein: CATSDSRGMETQYF

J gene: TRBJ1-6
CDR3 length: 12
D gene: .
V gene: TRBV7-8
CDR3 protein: CASSPDGTPLHF

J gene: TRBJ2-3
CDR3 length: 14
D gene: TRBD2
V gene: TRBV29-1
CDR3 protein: CSVGSGGAPDTQYF

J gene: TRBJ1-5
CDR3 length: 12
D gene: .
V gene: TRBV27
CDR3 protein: CATGRNNQPQHF

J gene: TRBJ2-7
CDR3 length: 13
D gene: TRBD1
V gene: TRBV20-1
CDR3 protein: CSSETGTGYEQYF

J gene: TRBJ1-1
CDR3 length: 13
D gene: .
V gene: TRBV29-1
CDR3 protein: CSVAYGKNTEAFF

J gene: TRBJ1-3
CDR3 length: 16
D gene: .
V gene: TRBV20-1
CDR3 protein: CSARPGQSPLGNTIYF

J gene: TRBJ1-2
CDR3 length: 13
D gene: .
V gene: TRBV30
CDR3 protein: CASLEGTVYGYTF

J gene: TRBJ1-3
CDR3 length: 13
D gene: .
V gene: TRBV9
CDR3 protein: CASSAGKGNTIYF

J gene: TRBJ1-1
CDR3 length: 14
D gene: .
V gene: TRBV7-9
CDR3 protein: CASIGRSGNTEAFF

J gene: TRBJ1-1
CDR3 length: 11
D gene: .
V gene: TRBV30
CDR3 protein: CAWKLNTEAFF

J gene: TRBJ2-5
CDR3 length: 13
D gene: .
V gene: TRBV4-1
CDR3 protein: CASSPRGQETQYF

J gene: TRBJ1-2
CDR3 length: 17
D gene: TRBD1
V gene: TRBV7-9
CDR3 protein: CASSLFTLRDRGYGYTF

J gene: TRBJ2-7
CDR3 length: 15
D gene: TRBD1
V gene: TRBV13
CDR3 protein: CASSPHRDRAYEQYF

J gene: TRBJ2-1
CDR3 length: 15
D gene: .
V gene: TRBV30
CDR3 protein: CAWAGAHPSYNEQFF

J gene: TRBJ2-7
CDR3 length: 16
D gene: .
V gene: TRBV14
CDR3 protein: CASSPLIRGLSYEQYF

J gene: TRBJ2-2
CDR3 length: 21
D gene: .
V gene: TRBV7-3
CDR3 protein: CASSLYYRGSVDSSNTGELFF

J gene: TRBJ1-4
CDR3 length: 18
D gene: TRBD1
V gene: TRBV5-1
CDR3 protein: CASSLGVRTGELGEKLFF

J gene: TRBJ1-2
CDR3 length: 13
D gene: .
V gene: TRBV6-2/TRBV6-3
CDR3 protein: CASSPTEVGGYTF

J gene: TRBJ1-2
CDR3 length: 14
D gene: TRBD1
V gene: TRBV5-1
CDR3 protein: CASSPDRAGYGYTF

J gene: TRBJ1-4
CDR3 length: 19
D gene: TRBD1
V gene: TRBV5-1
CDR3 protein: CASSSSMDRDAATNEKLFF

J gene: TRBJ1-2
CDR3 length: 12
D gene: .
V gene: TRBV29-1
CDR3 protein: CSVGTAANGYTF

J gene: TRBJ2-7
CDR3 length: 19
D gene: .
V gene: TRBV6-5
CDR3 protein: CASSYSELDRTTSSYEQYF

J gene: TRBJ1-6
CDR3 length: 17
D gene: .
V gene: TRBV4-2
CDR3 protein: CASSQDNGGEVSSPLHF

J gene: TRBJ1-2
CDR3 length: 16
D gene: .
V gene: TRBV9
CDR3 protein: CASSTPSTEIFYGYTF

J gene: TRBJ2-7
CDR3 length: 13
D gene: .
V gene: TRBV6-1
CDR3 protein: CASSVGNPYEQYF